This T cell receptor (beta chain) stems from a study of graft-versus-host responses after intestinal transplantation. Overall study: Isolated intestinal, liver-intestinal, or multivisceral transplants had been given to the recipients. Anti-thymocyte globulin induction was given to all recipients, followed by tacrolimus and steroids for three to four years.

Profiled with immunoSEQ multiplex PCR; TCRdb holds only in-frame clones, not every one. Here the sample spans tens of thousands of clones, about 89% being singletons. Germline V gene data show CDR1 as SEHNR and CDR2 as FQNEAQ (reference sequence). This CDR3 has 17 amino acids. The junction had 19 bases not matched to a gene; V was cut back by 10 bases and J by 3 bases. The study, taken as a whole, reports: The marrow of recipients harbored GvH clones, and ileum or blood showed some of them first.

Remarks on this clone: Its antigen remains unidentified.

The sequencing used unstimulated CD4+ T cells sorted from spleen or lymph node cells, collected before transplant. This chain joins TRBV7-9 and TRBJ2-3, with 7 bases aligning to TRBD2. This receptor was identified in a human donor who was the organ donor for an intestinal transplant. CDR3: CATSGWEGPVVTDTQYF. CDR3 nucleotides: TGTGCCACCTCTGGTTGGGAGGGGCCGGTCGTGACAGATACGCAGTATTTT.